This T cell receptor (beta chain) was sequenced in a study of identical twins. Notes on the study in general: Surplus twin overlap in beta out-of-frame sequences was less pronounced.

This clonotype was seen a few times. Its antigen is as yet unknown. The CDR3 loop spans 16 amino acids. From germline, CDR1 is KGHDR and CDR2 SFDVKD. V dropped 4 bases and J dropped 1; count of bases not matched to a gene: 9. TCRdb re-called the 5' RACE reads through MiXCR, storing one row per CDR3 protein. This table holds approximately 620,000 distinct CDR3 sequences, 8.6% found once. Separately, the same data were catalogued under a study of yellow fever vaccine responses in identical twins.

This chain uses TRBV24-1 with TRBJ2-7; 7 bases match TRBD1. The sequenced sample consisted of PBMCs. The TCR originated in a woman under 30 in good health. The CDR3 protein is CATSDRGGQESYEQYF. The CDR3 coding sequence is TGTGCCACCAGTGACCGAGGAGGACAGGAGTCCTACGAGCAGTACTTC.